The 27 T cell receptor beta chains given below trace back to one sample, sequenced in a study of T cell responses to AZD1222 COVID-19 vaccine. TCRdb's table, derived via immunoSEQ multiplex PCR, lists solely in-frame clones and lacks some. This sample has over 100,000 clones, with 85% to 95% found just once. Sequences were derived from peripheral blood, sampled on day 0 of AZD1222 vaccination. These receptors came from an adult in good health.

This chain uses TRBV5-5 with TRBJ2-5; unclear D gene. Germline assignment: CDR1 SGHKS and CDR2 YYEKEE (reference sequence). The ends were cut back, 0 bases at V and 2 bases at J, with 14 bases in the middle. The CDR3 has 16 residues. CDR3 residues: CASSLAARSVQETQYF. In DNA form, the CDR3 reads TGTGCCAGCAGCTTGGCTGCTCGGTCAGTTCAAGAGACCCAGTACTTC.

CDR3 protein: CATSGQGALEQYF. In nucleotides, the CDR3 is TGTGCCACCTCGGGACAGGGAGCCCTCGAGCAGTACTTC. This chain uses TRBV7-2 with TRBJ2-7; TRBD1 aligns across 9 bases. The CDR3 runs 13 residues. V shed 10 bases, J shed 6 bases, and the junction held 10 bases outside the gene matches. Germline CDR1 reads SGHTA; CDR2 reads FQGNSA.

The chain uses TRBV2 and TRBJ2-1, with 11 bases identical to TRBD1. The CDR3 totals 15 residues. With 7 bases clipped from V and 4 bases from J, the junction kept 6 bases outside the gene matches. The V gene's germline CDR1 is SNHLY and CDR2 FYNNEI. The CDR3 is CASMADRGLYNEQFF. The CDR3 nucleotides read TGTGCCAGCATGGCGGACAGGGGGCTTTACAATGAGCAGTTCTTC.

The rearrangement joins TRBV10-3 to TRBJ2-3; D is ambiguous. The CDR3 spans 13 residues. The V gene's germline CDR1 is ENHRY and CDR2 SYGVKD. Trimming left V 3 bases short and J 4 bases short, with 8 bases between. The CDR3: CAISDHGSDTQYF. CDR3 sequence (DNA): TGTGCCATCAGTGACCACGGATCAGATACGCAGTATTTT.

The rearrangement joins TRBV4-1 to TRBJ1-1; 7 nucleotides agree with TRBD1. The germline CDR1 and CDR2 sequences are MGHRA and YSYEKL. The CDR3 contains 15 residues. Trimming removed 1 base from V and 5 bases from J; junction bases left unmatched: 7. This CDR3 reads CASSQAAGGETEAFF. CDR3 nucleotide sequence: TGCGCCAGCAGCCAAGCGGCAGGGGGGGAGACTGAAGCTTTCTTT.

This clone was recorded a few times. The gene calls are TRBV10-2 and TRBJ2-1; D is perhaps TRBD2 (7 bases). Germline loops: CDR1 WSHSY, CDR2 SAAADI. The CDR3 is 14 amino acids. V lost 6 bases, J lost 6 bases, and 15 bases lay in between. CDR3 in DNA: TGCGCCAGCAGCTGGGGGGGCACGATCAATGAGCAGTTCTTC. Translating it yields CASSWGGTINEQFF.

The table lists this clone with a count of one. As DNA, the CDR3 is TGTGCCAGCAGTTTAATGGTCCCCGGGACGGGGAATGAGCAGTTCTTC. Its protein is CASSLMVPGTGNEQFF. This chain connects TRBV27 to TRBJ2-1, with D perhaps assigned TRBD1 or TRBD2 (5 bases each). The CDR3 runs 16 residues. CDR1 and CDR2 (germline): MNHEY, SMNVEV (reference sequence). Trimming removed 2 bases from V and 7 bases from J, with 18 bases in between.

This chain uses TRBV5-1 with TRBJ2-2, with D tentatively TRBD1 or TRBD2 (6 bases each). The V end was cut by 6 bases, the J end by 5 bases, with 26 bases between. The CDR3 sequence is 18 residues long. Germline lookup yields CDR1 SGHRS and CDR2 YFSETQ. The DNA for the CDR3 is TGCGCCAGCACTAGTGGAGGGGCGGGACACATCTCAACCGGGGAGCTGTTTTTT. It translates to CASTSGGAGHISTGELFF.

Written as DNA, the CDR3 is TGTGCCAGCTCCCCGGGACACCTAAACTATGGCTACACCTTC. Protein: CASSPGHLNYGYTF. The genes are TRBV9 and TRBJ1-2, with TRBD1 as a possible D gene (6 bases). The V gene's germline CDR1 is SGDLS and CDR2 YYNGEE. The CDR3 covers 14 residues. V was clipped by 7 bases and J by 2 bases, with 15 bases between them.

This chain joins TRBV11-2 and TRBJ2-7; TRBD1 matches 10 bases. Germline assignment: CDR1 SGHAT and CDR2 FQNNGV. V gave up 5 bases and J gave up 6 bases; unmatched junction bases: 4. This CDR3 has 13 amino acids. The CDR3 protein is CASSIDRGREQYF. CDR3 in DNA: TGTGCCAGCAGCATCGACAGGGGGCGCGAGCAGTACTTC.

The rearrangement uses TRBV5-4 and TRBJ2-7; TRBD2 matches 15 bases. The junction had 14 bases not matched to a gene; V was cut back by 3 bases and J by 7 bases. The length of the CDR3 is 18 residues. Looked up from germline, CDR1 is SGHNT and CDR2 is YYREEE (reference sequence). This chain's CDR3 is CASSSPGLAGGALREQYF. In nucleotides, the CDR3 is TGTGCCAGCAGCTCCCCGGGACTAGCGGGAGGTGCCCTGAGGGAGCAGTACTTC. The variable domain in full, completed from reference TRBV5-4 and TRBJ2-7, reads ETGVTQSPTHLIKTRGQQVTLRCSSQSGHNTVSWYQQALGQGPQFIFQYYREEENGRGNFPPRFSGLQFPNYSSELNVNALELDDSALYLCASSSPGLAGGALREQYFGPGTRLTVT.

There are a few counts of this clone. This chain connects TRBV19 to TRBJ2-5, with D possibly matching TRBD1 (6 bases). CDR3 length: 14 amino acids. Trimming removed 9 bases from V and 4 bases from J, with 18 bases in between. In germline, CDR1 is LNHDA, CDR2 SQIVND (reference sequence). In nucleotides, the CDR3 is TGTGCCAGCACGCAGGGACATTTGGGAGAGACCCAGTACTTC. This encodes CASTQGHLGETQYF.

The CDR3 nucleotides are TGTGCCACCAGCAGCCCCCACAGGGTTATGAACACTGAAGCTTTCTTT. Protein product: CATSSPHRVMNTEAFF. The V gene is TRBV15, the J gene TRBJ1-1, with D perhaps TRBD1 (6 bases). Trimming shortened V by 3 bases and J by 0 bases, and 14 bases separated the two germline ends. The CDR3 is made up of 16 amino acids. Germline CDR1 and CDR2: LNHNV and YYDKDF (reference sequence).

This chain's CDR3 is CASSYSTGPNYGYTF. Written as DNA, the CDR3 is TGTGCCAGCAGTTACTCGACTGGTCCTAACTATGGCTACACCTTC. The chain carries TRBV6-5 and TRBJ1-2; D unclear. V was pared by 0 bases and J by 0 bases, with 8 bases between. Germline V gene lookup returns CDR1 MNHEY and CDR2 SVGAGI. The CDR3 sequence is 15 residues long.

This chain connects TRBV5-1 to TRBJ1-5, with D uncertain. Trimming pared 10 bases from V and 4 bases from J, leaving 15 bases between. Germline V gene lookup returns CDR1 SGHRS and CDR2 YFSETQ. This CDR3 has 13 residues. This chain's CDR3 is CASREGPNQPQHF. For the CDR3, the DNA is TGCGCCTCCCGGGAGGGCCCGAATCAGCCCCAGCATTTT. Combining the CDR3 with reference TRBV5-1 and TRBJ1-5 gives the whole variable domain KAGVTQTPRYLIKTRGQQVTLSCSPISGHRSVSWYQQTPGQGLQFLFEYFSETQRNKGNFPGRFSGRQFSNSRSEMNVSTLELGDSALYLCASREGPNQPQHFGDGTRLSIL.

J is TRBJ2-4 and V is TRBV2, with a possible D match to TRBD2 (5 bases). Germline CDR1 is SNHLY and CDR2 is FYNNEI. This CDR3 has 14 residues. V shed 6 bases and J shed 11 bases, with 20 bases lying between them. The CDR3 DNA sequence: TGTGCCAGCAGCGGCACGAGAGGGTCCGAAGTTCAGTACTTC. It yields the protein CASSGTRGSEVQYF.

This chain uses TRBV24-1 with TRBJ2-3, with 10 positions matching TRBD1. The V and J ends lost 6 bases and 5 bases, in that order; junction bases with no gene match: 7. This CDR3 has 15 amino acids. Germline V lookup: CDR1 KGHDR, CDR2 SFDVKD. The CDR3 nucleotides are TGTGCCACCAGTTCGACAGGGGGCGAGGGAGATACGCAGTATTTT. Translating it yields CATSSTGGEGDTQYF.

This chain uses TRBV5-4 with TRBJ1-2; TRBD1 might be the D (6 bases). There are 12 residues in the CDR3. Germline CDR1 SGHNT, CDR2 YYREEE (reference sequence). Deletions cut 0 bases from V and 8 bases from J, with 8 bases between. The CDR3 region has the DNA TGTGCCAGCAGCTTGGACAGGGACGGCTACACCTTC. Translation gives CASSLDRDGYTF.

The rearrangement links TRBV5-1 to TRBJ2-1; possible D gene TRBD2, 5 bases. The V end lost 2 bases, the J end lost 5 bases, and 26 bases lay between the germline ends. This CDR3 is built from 19 residues. From germline, CDR1 is SGHRS and CDR2 YFSETQ. The CDR3 is CASSFLSVGGNLRDNEQFF. The CDR3 region has the DNA TGCGCCAGCAGCTTCTTGAGTGTCGGCGGTAATTTGAGGGACAATGAGCAGTTCTTC. The full variable domain, with the rest looked up from reference TRBV5-1 and TRBJ2-1, is KAGVTQTPRYLIKTRGQQVTLSCSPISGHRSVSWYQQTPGQGLQFLFEYFSETQRNKGNFPGRFSGRQFSNSRSEMNVSTLELGDSALYLCASSFLSVGGNLRDNEQFFGPGTRLTVL.

This chain connects TRBV6-5 to TRBJ1-6; no firm D call. Germline V lookup: CDR1 MNHEY, CDR2 SVGAGI. Trimming removed 4 bases at V and 7 bases at J, with 11 bases between. There are 14 residues in the CDR3. CDR3 amino acids: CASSWNRVNSPLHF. The CDR3 region has the DNA TGTGCCAGCAGTTGGAATAGGGTGAATTCACCCCTCCACTTT.

V gene TRBV29-1 combines with J gene TRBJ2-1, with D perhaps TRBD2 (5 bases). This CDR3 is built from 12 residues. Germline V CDR1 and CDR2: SQVTM, ANQGSEA. V shed 7 bases and J shed 10 bases, with 17 bases lying between them. CDR3 coding DNA: TGCAGCGGGCAGCCCCGTGGGGAGGAGCAGTTCTTC. This gives the protein CSGQPRGEEQFF.

This chain connects TRBV2 to TRBJ1-1, with D uncertain. The CDR3 is 13 amino acids. The V and J ends lost 6 bases and 1 base respectively, with 9 bases between them. Germline CDR1 is SNHLY and CDR2 is FYNNEI. In DNA, the CDR3 is TGTGCCAGCAGCCCTGCCTGGAACACTGAAGCTTTCTTT. Translated, it gives CASSPAWNTEAFF.

This chain uses TRBV4-2 with TRBJ1-2; D call uncertain. V lost 4 bases and J 3 bases, leaving 15 bases between the germline ends. The germline gives CDR1 LGHNA, CDR2 YNFKEQ. There are 15 residues in the CDR3. The CDR3 region has the DNA TGTGCCAGCAGCCCTCGGGAGGACCGCTACTATGGCTACACCTTC. Protein product: CASSPREDRYYGYTF.

V gene TRBV5-1 combines with J gene TRBJ2-7; possible D gene TRBD1, 5 bases. Deletions cut 4 bases from V and 5 bases from J, with 16 bases between. This CDR3 is 14 amino acids long. The germline V gene encodes CDR1 SGHRS and CDR2 YFSETQ. CDR3 in amino acids: CASSKSPDNHEQYF. CDR3 in DNA: TGCGCCAGCAGCAAAAGCCCGGACAATCACGAGCAGTACTTC.

The V gene is TRBV7-9, the J gene TRBJ2-3, with D uncertain. Germline-derived CDR1 and CDR2 are SEHNR and FQNEAQ (reference sequence). V lost 1 base to trimming and J lost 5 bases, with 13 bases between them. The CDR3 covers 15 residues. This CDR3 reads CASSLVSGGGDTQYF. Here the CDR3 DNA reads TGTGCCAGCAGCTTAGTATCGGGCGGTGGAGATACGCAGTATTTT.

This chain joins TRBV6-5 and TRBJ1-6, with TRBD1 matching over 9 bases. The CDR3 is made up of 15 amino acids. J lost 6 bases, V lost 7 bases, and 7 bases had no gene match. From germline, CDR1 is MNHEY and CDR2 SVGAGI. The CDR3 nucleotides read TGTGCCAGCACTTGGACAGGGGCTGGTAATTCACCCCTCCACTTT. It yields the protein CASTWTGAGNSPLHF.

This clone was seen only once. The V gene is TRBV19, the J gene TRBJ2-5; tentative D call: TRBD1 (5 bases). This CDR3 has 13 residues. Germline V gene lookup returns CDR1 LNHDA and CDR2 SQIVND (reference sequence). Trimming took 8 bases from V and 5 from J, leaving 15 bases between them. The CDR3, as DNA: TGTGCCAGTGCCGTGGTGGGGCGCGAGACCCAGTACTTC. This encodes CASAVVGRETQYF.